A single T cell receptor beta chain is shown here with its context. One end of the junction fails to match germline, which may point to a read error. TCR alpha and beta CDR3 regions were amplified from RNA using iRepertoire nested multiplex PCR. TCRdb used MiXCR to reprocess the multiplex PCR reads, holding one entry per CDR3 protein. The table records 90,000 to 100,000 distinct CDR3 sequences, 35% to 45% of them present only once. This sample was taken from a study of glioma-infiltrating T cells. This TCR was recovered from a human donor with low-grade glioma or glioblastoma, undergoing nonglioma brain surgery, or in good health (not recorded which). The sample comprised glioma tissue, nonneoplastic brain tissue, or PBMCs (not recorded which).

The CDR3 DNA reads TGTGCCAGCAGCCTAGCGGGAGTTGGAGAGATCCAGTACTTC. Encoded protein: CASSLAGVGEIQYF. V is TRBV6-1 and J is TRBJ2-5; 10 bases align to TRBD2. The CDR3 loop spans 14 amino acids. Germline-derived CDR1 and CDR2 are MNHNS and SASEGT.